These 24 T cell receptor beta chains came from one sample sequenced in a study of T cells expressing NK-cell markers. After re-calling the 5' RACE reads, TCRdb lists one entry per CDR3 protein, DNA absent. Recorded for this sample: over 150,000 distinct CDR3 sequences. Sequences were obtained from blood T cells: a sorted CD56 or NKG2C T cell subset, CD4+ or CD8+ T cells, or bulk PBMC T cells (not recorded which). The receptor set was obtained from a woman aged 50 to 65 in good health.

The chain recombines TRBV7-2 with TRBJ2-5; no DNA is available, so the TRBD2 call from TCRdb remains unchecked. This CDR3 contains 17 residues. CDR1 is SGHTA and CDR2 is FQGNSA in the germline V gene. The CDR3 sequence is CASSLVPPGPAIQTQYF. The variable domain in full, with the rest retrieved from reference TRBV7-2 and TRBJ2-5, is GAGVSQSPSNKVTEKGKDVELRCDPISGHTALYWYRQSLGQGLEFLIYFQGNSAPDKSGLPSDRFSAERTGGSVSTLTIQRTQQEDSAVYLCASSLVPPGPAIQTQYFGPGTRLLVL.

V and J are TRBV6-2 or TRBV6-3 and TRBJ2-1; TCRdb returns TRBD2, unconfirmable since there is no DNA. The germline V gene encodes CDR1 MNHEY and CDR2 SVGEGT. This CDR3 comprises 15 residues. CDR3 sequence: CATYGTHGGYNEQFF.

The chain has TRBV29-1 and TRBJ2-1. The germline gives CDR1 SQVTM, CDR2 ANQGSEA. The CDR3 totals 15 residues. CDR3 sequence reads: CSVDPANNAYNEQFF.

The chain is built from TRBV11-2 and TRBJ1-1; TCRdb names TRBD1, which stays unverified in the absence of DNA. The CDR3 has 13 amino acids. Germline lookup yields CDR1 SGHAT and CDR2 FQNNGV. The CDR3 loop is CASSHSPGTEAFF.

The CDR3 sequence: CASSEARDSQETQYF. The chain joins TRBV2 to TRBJ2-5; TCRdb gives TRBD1 as the D gene, but with no DNA this cannot be confirmed. This CDR3 comprises 15 residues. The germline V gene has CDR1 SNHLY and CDR2 FYNNEI.

The chain employs TRBV3-1 and TRBJ2-7; lacking DNA, the TRBD2 call made by TCRdb goes unchecked. CDR3 length equals 14 residues. The germline gives CDR1 LGHDT, CDR2 YNNKEL (reference sequence). The CDR3 spells CASSQKLAGRVQYF.

This chain uses TRBV7-9 with TRBJ2-1. The CDR3 runs 16 residues. The germline V gene has CDR1 SEHNR and CDR2 FQNEAQ (reference sequence). This chain's CDR3 is CASSLSDRSSYNEQFF.

CDR3: CASSPVRTGLTARLNTEAFF. The V and J genes are TRBV7-8 and TRBJ1-1; TCRdb returns TRBD1, unconfirmable since there is no DNA. Germline V gene data show CDR1 as SGHVS and CDR2 as FQNEAQ. This CDR3 has 20 residues.

V and J are TRBV6-5 and TRBJ2-1; without DNA, the TCRdb call of TRBD1 cannot be checked. The CDR3 totals 14 residues. Per germline, CDR1 MNHEY and CDR2 SVGAGI. The chain's CDR3 is CASSYGGPHNEQFF.

The V call is TRBV20-1, the J call TRBJ2-4; the D call of TRBD1 rests on TCRdb alone, since no DNA is present to check it. From germline, CDR1 is DFQATT and CDR2 SNEGSKA (reference sequence). CDR3 length: 14 residues. This chain's CDR3 is CSAPTTGGVNIQYF.

The V call is TRBV7-8, the J call TRBJ1-1. There are 15 residues in the CDR3. CDR1 and CDR2 from the germline V gene are SGHVS and FQNEAQ. The CDR3 protein is CASSLVEGEGTEAFF. Variable domain in full (rest from reference TRBV7-8 and TRBJ1-1): GAGVSQSPRYKVAKRGQDVALRCDPISGHVSLFWYQQALGQGPEFLTYFQNEAQLDKSGLPSDRFFAERPEGSVSTLKIQRTQQEDSAVYLCASSLVEGEGTEAFFGQGTRLTVV.

V gene TRBV7-7 combines with J gene TRBJ2-5; TCRdb selects TRBD2, and the lack of DNA leaves this call unchecked. CDR3 length: 15 residues. CDR1 and CDR2 (germline): SSHAT, FNYEAQ (reference sequence). CDR3 loop: CASSFASGLQETQYF. The full variable domain, its missing parts supplied by reference TRBV7-7 and TRBJ2-5, is GAGVSQSPRYKVTKRGQDVTLRCDPISSHATLYWYQQALGQGPEFLTYFNYEAQPDKSGLPSDRFSAERPEGSISTLTIQRTEQRDSAMYRCASSFASGLQETQYFGPGTRLLVL.

V is TRBV20-1 and J is TRBJ2-5. The germline CDR1 and CDR2 sequences are DFQATT and SNEGSKA (reference sequence). The CDR3 sequence is 13 residues long. CDR3 residues: CSARDPGGETQYF.

This rearrangement joins TRBV7-9 to TRBJ1-1. In germline, CDR1 is SEHNR, CDR2 FQNEAQ (reference sequence). The CDR3 loop spans 13 amino acids. CDR3 region: CASSFFTTNEAFF.

CDR3: CASNEQGAANSPLHF. The chain recombines TRBV13 with TRBJ1-6; TCRdb's assignment of TRBD1 cannot be checked, as there is no DNA. CDR1 PRHDT and CDR2 FYEKMQ come from the germline V gene (reference sequence). The CDR3 totals 15 residues.

The chain's CDR3 is CAWSGGTHLFF. V is TRBV30 and J is TRBJ2-1; TCRdb picks TRBD1, but there is no DNA to check that call. Per germline, CDR1 GTSNPN and CDR2 SVGIG (reference sequence). CDR3 length: 11 residues. Combining the CDR3 with reference TRBV30 and TRBJ2-1 gives the whole variable domain SQTIHQWPATLVQPVGSPLSLECTVEGTSNPNLYWYRQAAGRGLQLLFYSVGIGQISSEVPQNLSASRPQDRQFILSSKKLLLSDSGFYLCAWSGGTHLFFGPGTRLTVL.

The chain employs TRBV12-3 or TRBV12-4 and TRBJ1-5; lacking DNA, the TRBD1 call made by TCRdb goes unchecked. The CDR3 sequence is 15 residues long. This CDR3 reads CASSQGQGAGQPQHF.

This rearrangement joins TRBV20-1 to TRBJ2-1; TCRdb reports TRBD2, a call that lacks DNA to check it against. CDR3 size: 17 residues. Germline V gives CDR1 DFQATT, CDR2 SNEGSKA (reference sequence). CDR3 protein: CSARDPAAGGQINEQFF.

The chain carries TRBV3-1 and TRBJ2-2. The CDR3 sequence is 15 residues long. Per the germline V gene, CDR1 is LGHDT and CDR2 is YNNKEL (reference sequence). The CDR3 here is CASSQVPDNTGELFF.

The gene calls are TRBV24-1 and TRBJ2-3. Per germline, CDR1 KGHDR and CDR2 SFDVKD. The CDR3 is 14 residues long. The CDR3 sequence is CATSDLGSTDTQYF.

This chain links TRBV21-1 with TRBJ2-7; the TRBD1 assignment by TCRdb is unverifiable without DNA. TRBV21-1 is noted as a pseudogene. This CDR3 region has 14 residues. The CDR3: CASSRRTYSYEQYF.

The gene calls are TRBV24-1 and TRBJ2-2; the TCRdb D gene call, TRBD1, has no DNA to confirm it. Germline values: CDR1 KGHDR, CDR2 SFDVKD. This CDR3 spans 16 amino acids. The CDR3 loop is CATSDRGQSRTGELFF.

The V gene is TRBV4-1, the J gene TRBJ2-1; TCRdb returns TRBD2, unconfirmable since there is no DNA. The CDR3 is made up of 14 amino acids. Germline V gene sequence: CDR1 MGHRA, CDR2 YSYEKL. CDR3 in amino acids: CASSQVRASGIQFF.

The J gene is TRBJ2-7, the V gene TRBV6-2 or TRBV6-3. The CDR3 is 12 residues long. Germline values: CDR1 MNHEY, CDR2 SVGEGT. The CDR3 spells CASSYAAVWQYF.